Following are 14 T cell receptor beta chains from one sample sequenced in a study of a mutant IDH1 vaccine in newly diagnosed glioma. Profiling relied on immunoSEQ multiplex PCR, and the TCRdb table lists in-frame clones only, not all of them. The sample contains roughly 60,000 clones, 70% to 90% of which appear only once. Sample time point: week 23, last vaccination. Doses comprised 300 ug of mutant IDH1 20-mer peptide each, plus topical imiquimod. Antigens of these TCRs are unknown. The sequencing here drew on PBMCs, taken from a glioma patient whose treatment included an IDH1 peptide vaccine. The source of these receptors is a man aged 25-45 years with glioma.

V and J are TRBV7-9 and TRBJ2-3; 8 bases are a match to TRBD1. V lost 1 base to trimming and J lost 0 bases; unmatched junction nucleotides: 3. Germline V gene sequence: CDR1 SEHNR, CDR2 FQNEAQ (reference sequence). This CDR3 has 16 residues. CDR3 sequence: CASSLGDRGSTDTQYF. The CDR3 DNA follows: TGTGCCAGCAGCTTAGGAGACAGGGGTAGCACAGATACGCAGTATTTT. Full variable domain (remainder filled in from reference TRBV7-9 and TRBJ2-3): DTGVSQNPRHKITKRGQNVTFRCDPISEHNRLYWYRQTLGQGPEFLTYFQNEAQLEKSRLLSDRFSAERPKGSFSTLEIQRTEQGDSAMYLCASSLGDRGSTDTQYFGPGTRLTVL.

This clone was recorded once. This sequence joins TRBV28 and TRBJ1-5, with D unresolved. V lost 6 bases and J 3 bases, leaving 6 bases between the germline ends. The CDR3 runs to 12 residues. The germline CDR1 and CDR2 sequences are MDHEN and SYDVKM. CDR3 in amino acids: CASRAYNQPQHF. In nucleotides, the CDR3 is TGTGCCAGCAGGGCCTACAATCAGCCCCAGCATTTT.

The chain joins TRBV5-1 to TRBJ2-3; maybe TRBD2 (7 bases). Trimming took 0 bases from V and 1 from J, leaving 12 bases between them. Germline CDR1 and CDR2: SGHRS and YFSETQ. The length of the CDR3 is 16 residues. In DNA, the CDR3 is TGCGCCAGCAGCTTGGACGGGGGGCCCCGCACAGATACGCAGTATTTT. This codes for CASSLDGGPRTDTQYF.

This rearrangement joins TRBV6-6 to TRBJ1-2; D gene ambiguous. Germline CDR1 reads MNHNY; CDR2 reads SVGAGI (reference sequence). The CDR3 totals 13 residues. Trimming took off 5 bases at V and 0 bases at J, with 7 bases between the two ends. CDR3 nucleotide sequence: TGTGCCAGCAGTGACCCAGCTAACTATGGCTACACCTTC. Amino acid sequence: CASSDPANYGYTF.

The chain joins TRBV15 to TRBJ1-5; TRBD1 agrees at 9 bases. The trim removed 1 base at V and 0 bases at J, leaving 10 bases unmatched. CDR1 is LNHNV, CDR2 YYDKDF, per germline (reference sequence). The CDR3 runs to 19 residues. The chain's CDR3 is CATSRALGQGRASNQPQHF. CDR3 nucleotides: TGTGCCACCAGCAGAGCCCTCGGACAGGGGCGGGCTAGCAATCAGCCCCAGCATTTT.

This sequence joins TRBV28 and TRBJ1-1; D ambiguous. Per germline, CDR1 MDHEN and CDR2 SYDVKM. The V and J ends lost 3 bases and 4 bases respectively, with 9 bases between them. This CDR3 is 13 amino acids long. The CDR3 sequence: CASSLIRVTEAFF. Written as DNA, the CDR3 is TGTGCCAGCAGTTTGATAAGGGTCACTGAAGCTTTCTTT.

The chain employs TRBV9 and TRBJ2-7; D tentatively reads TRBD1 or TRBD2 (6 bases each). V lost 0 bases and J 2 bases, leaving 12 bases between the germline ends. Germline V CDR1 and CDR2: SGDLS, YYNGEE. The CDR3 sequence is 15 residues long. CDR3: CASSVDGGVAYEQYF. CDR3 DNA sequence: TGTGCCAGCAGCGTAGACGGGGGCGTTGCCTACGAGCAGTACTTC.

The chain uses TRBV7-9 and TRBJ1-4; 8 bases fit TRBD1. The germline CDR1 and CDR2 sequences are SEHNR and FQNEAQ (reference sequence). The CDR3 is 15 amino acids. V was clipped by 5 bases and J by 7 bases; unmatched bases: 9. CDR3 in DNA: TGTGCCAGCAGCACAACAGGGGGGAGATTTGAAAAACTGTTTTTT. Translated: CASSTTGGRFEKLFF. Complete variable domain (other parts from reference TRBV7-9 and TRBJ1-4): DTGVSQNPRHKITKRGQNVTFRCDPISEHNRLYWYRQTLGQGPEFLTYFQNEAQLEKSRLLSDRFSAERPKGSFSTLEIQRTEQGDSAMYLCASSTTGGRFEKLFFGSGTQLSVL.

In its sample, this clone was seen once. This chain joins TRBV19 and TRBJ2-3, with D perhaps TRBD1 or TRBD2 (5 bases each). The CDR3 is 15 residues long. The ends were cut back, 1 base at V and 3 bases at J, with 11 bases in the middle. Germline V CDR1 and CDR2: LNHDA, SQIVND (reference sequence). The CDR3 loop is CASSIGPGLTDTQYF. In nucleotides, the CDR3 is TGTGCCAGTAGTATAGGACCGGGGCTGACAGATACGCAGTATTTT.

The chain couples TRBV6-5 to TRBJ1-5, with D tentatively TRBD1 (6 bases). CDR3 length: 14 amino acids. Germline assignment: CDR1 MNHEY and CDR2 SVGAGI. Between the trimmed V and J ends, which lost 4 bases and 5 bases, there was a span of 12 bases. CDR3 sequence (DNA): TGTGCCAGCAGTTCCCTGGACAGAGATCAGCCCCAGCATTTT. It yields the protein CASSSLDRDQPQHF.

This clone was detected only once. The chain couples TRBV7-9 to TRBJ2-7; D is unclear. V lost 5 bases, J lost 0 bases, and 8 bases lay in between. This CDR3 comprises 13 residues. Germline CDR1 and CDR2: SEHNR and FQNEAQ (reference sequence). The CDR3 reads CASSPRSSYEQYF. CDR3 sequence (DNA): TGTGCCAGCAGCCCCAGGAGCTCCTACGAGCAGTACTTC.

The CDR3 DNA reads TGTGCCAGCAGCGTAGGCGAACAGCTTGTTGGGTATGGCTACACCTTC. Encoded protein: CASSVGEQLVGYGYTF. The chain combines TRBV9 with TRBJ1-2; unclear D gene. This CDR3 has 16 amino acids. V was pared by 0 bases and J by 5 bases, with 17 bases between. CDR1 and CDR2 from the germline V gene are SGDLS and YYNGEE.

This clone was recorded only once. V and J are TRBV9 and TRBJ2-7, with D possibly being TRBD2 (5 bases). Germline CDR1 SGDLS, CDR2 YYNGEE. Trimming took 4 bases from V and 2 from J, leaving 16 bases between them. CDR3 length equals 15 residues. The CDR3 spells CASSLAGVPTYEQYF. DNA for the CDR3: TGTGCCAGCAGCCTAGCTGGGGTCCCGACCTACGAGCAGTACTTC.

The chain combines TRBV7-2 with TRBJ2-5, with D perhaps TRBD2 (6 bases). Germline V gives CDR1 SGHTA, CDR2 FQGNSA. The CDR3 consists of 17 residues. The V and J ends lost 2 bases and 2 bases respectively, with 18 bases between them. CDR3 sequence (DNA): TGTGCCAGCAGCTTACATGGTCGCGGGGCCAAACAAGAGACCCAGTACTTC. Residues: CASSLHGRGAKQETQYF.